A single sample is the source of the 26 T cell receptor beta chains below, sequenced in a study of T cell repertoires in cytomegalovirus infection. These receptors have no identified antigens. One entry per CDR3 protein results from TCRdb running MiXCR on the reads. The table lists fewer than 1,000,000 distinct CDR3 sequences, 25% to 40% of them singletons. This specimen was cultured CD8+ T cells from PBMCs, taken from culture after CMV antigen stimulation. The receptors stem from a human donor in good health (CMV status not recorded). Some clones in this sample may be carry-over from other donors' samples.

Written as DNA, the CDR3 is TGTACCAGCAGTTTAACCCCCAATCACGAGCAGTACGTC. Its translation is CTSSLTPNHEQYV. The chain couples TRBV27 to TRBJ2-7; no firm D call. This CDR3 has 13 residues. Germline loops: CDR1 MNHEY, CDR2 SMNVEV (reference sequence).

The chain has TRBV6-6 and TRBJ2-7; D is possibly TRBD1 (5 bases). Germline assignment: CDR1 MNHNY and CDR2 SVGAGI (reference sequence). CDR3 length equals 12 residues. Trimming stripped 4 bases from V and 6 bases from J, with 10 bases between. CDR3 region: CASSSTVFEQYV. The CDR3 DNA reads as TGTGCCAGCAGTTCGACAGTTTTCGAGCAGTACGTC.

For the CDR3, the DNA is TGTGCCAGCAGCTTGCGCGGGGACCGGACTGAAGCTTTCTTT. Translation gives CASSLRGDRTEAFF. The J gene is TRBJ1-1, the V gene TRBV7-2, with D tentatively TRBD1 (5 bases). V was trimmed by 3 bases and J by 5 bases, leaving 13 bases between them. This CDR3 contains 14 residues. Looked up from germline, CDR1 is SGHTA and CDR2 is FQGNSA.

In regard to this clonotype: A read error may explain this, as a much larger clone is one base away. This sequence joins TRBV7-2 and TRBJ1-6; tentative D call: TRBD1 (5 bases). Trimming pared 7 bases from V and 8 bases from J, leaving 21 bases between. CDR1 is SGHTA, CDR2 FQGNSA, per germline. The CDR3 runs 16 residues. CDR3 loop: CASNTAPGRSDSPLHF. The CDR3 nucleotides read TGTGCCAGCAACACAGCTCCGGGACGGAGTGATTCACCCCTCCACTTT.

The chain recombines TRBV5-6 with TRBJ2-1, with 9 bases matching TRBD2. The CDR3 runs to 15 residues. J lost 6 bases, V lost 5 bases, and 9 bases had no gene match. The germline V gene encodes CDR1 SGHDT and CDR2 YYEEEE. CDR3 region: CASRAGTSPFNEQFF. CDR3 DNA: TGTGCCAGCAGGGCCGGGACTAGCCCTTTCAATGAGCAGTTCTTC.

V usage is TRBV5-6 and J usage is TRBJ2-5; a possible D gene is TRBD1 (5 bases). Trimming left V 4 bases short and J 7 bases short, with 11 bases between. The CDR3 loop spans 12 amino acids. The germline gives CDR1 SGHDT, CDR2 YYEEEE. The CDR3 nucleotides read TGTGCCAGCAGCCCACAGGTGGGGACCCAGTACTTC. Encoded protein: CASSPQVGTQYF.

This clonotype has a count of ten or more. The J gene is TRBJ1-2, the V gene TRBV7-9; TRBD1 might be the D (6 bases). The V gene lost 5 bases and the J gene lost 3 bases, with 16 bases spanning the gap. Germline lookup yields CDR1 SEHNR and CDR2 FQNEAQ (reference sequence). The CDR3 extends over 15 amino acids. The CDR3 sequence is CASSLRTEHHYGYTF. In nucleotides, the CDR3 is TGTGCCAGCAGCCTCAGGACAGAACATCACTATGGCTACACCTTC.

This clonotype came up once. The genes are TRBV10-3 and TRBJ2-7, with TRBD2 identical over 8 bases. This CDR3 is 14 amino acids long. J gave up 6 bases and V 10 bases, and 14 bases lay outside the gene matches. Germline-derived CDR1 and CDR2 are ENHRY and SYGVKD. CDR3 bases: TGTGCCACCCGTAGAGCGGGGGTGCCCTTCGAGCAGTACTTC. Amino acids: CATRRAGVPFEQYF.

The CDR3 DNA sequence: TGCGCCAGCAGCGATACAGGGGGGAAGACCTACGAGCAGTACGTC. Amino acids: CASSDTGGKTYEQYV. The V gene is TRBV5-1, the J gene TRBJ2-7, with TRBD1 identical over 8 bases. This CDR3 region has 15 residues. V lost 4 bases and J lost 2; bases outside the gene matches: 8. Germline V gene sequence: CDR1 SGHRS, CDR2 YFSETQ.

This clonotype was counted only a few times. The genes are TRBV12-3 or TRBV12-4 and TRBJ1-1, with 8 bases matching TRBD1. The CDR3 has 14 residues. Trimming took 6 bases from V and 4 from J; bases not matched to a gene: 7. In DNA form, the CDR3 reads TGTGCCAGCAGAGACAGGGGTTTTGGCACTGAAGCTTTCTTT. It is translated as CASRDRGFGTEAFF.

The rearrangement joins TRBV9 to TRBJ2-2, with D possibly TRBD1 on 6 matching bases. The CDR3 consists of 17 residues. Deletions cut 4 bases from V and 0 bases from J, with 16 bases between. The germline V gene has CDR1 SGDLS and CDR2 YYNGEE. CDR3 DNA: TGTGCCAGCAGCCCTTTAATCGGACAGACGAACACCGGGGAGCTGTTTTTT. Its translation: CASSPLIGQTNTGELFF.

This clonotype was detected a few times. The J gene is TRBJ2-3, the V gene TRBV6-2 or TRBV6-3, with D possibly being TRBD2 (5 bases). Deletions cut 7 bases from V and 2 bases from J, with 13 bases between. The CDR3 has 14 residues. From germline, CDR1 is MNHEY and CDR2 SVGEGT. DNA of the CDR3: TGTGCCAGCACGTATAGCGCCGACACAGATACGCAGTATTTT. Encoded protein: CASTYSADTDTQYF.

The chain employs TRBV19 and TRBJ1-5, with D unclear. V was trimmed by 3 bases and J by 4 bases, leaving 7 bases between them. Germline V gives CDR1 LNHDA, CDR2 SQIVND (reference sequence). This CDR3 is built from 13 residues. CDR3 nucleotides: TGTGCCAGTAGTATGGGGTGGAATCAGCCCCAGCATTTT. Translation: CASSMGWNQPQHF.

Notes on this clonotype: A single base separates this from a much larger clone, so it may be a read error. The V and J genes are TRBV6-8 and TRBJ2-7; the D gene is possibly TRBD1 (6 bases). Germline V lookup: CDR1 MNHGY, CDR2 SAAAGT. The CDR3 has 15 amino acids. CDR3 nucleotides: TGTACCAGCAGTTACTCTTTGGACAGCCTTGACGAGCAGTACTTC. Translating gives CTSSYSLDSLDEQYF.

This clonotype was seen just once. One end of the junction is discordant with germline, which a read error may explain. The genes are TRBV20-1 and TRBJ1-6; D possibly corresponds to TRBD1 (5 bases). CDR3 size: 17 residues. CDR1 and CDR2 (germline): DFQATT, SNEGSKA (reference sequence). CDR3 in amino acids: CSARDLARGSYNSSLHF. Here the CDR3 DNA reads TGCAGTGCTAGAGATCTCGCAAGGGGCTCCTATAATTCATCCCTCCACTTT.

This chain links TRBV11-3 with TRBJ2-1, with a weak D call TRBD1 (6 bases). Germline V gene sequence: CDR1 SGHNT, CDR2 YENEEA. The germline V and J ends were trimmed by 7 bases and 9 bases, with 16 bases remaining between them. The length of the CDR3 is 13 residues. CDR3 protein: CASNSSGVLEQFF. The CDR3 DNA reads TGTGCCAGCAACTCCTCAGGGGTTCTTGAGCAGTTCTTC.

This clonotype occurred a few times. CDR3 loop: CASSPAGQGTYEQYF. CDR3 DNA: TGTGCCAGCAGTCCAGCGGGACAGGGGACCTACGAGCAGTACTTC. This chain connects TRBV12-3 or TRBV12-4 to TRBJ2-7; TRBD1 matches 10 bases. V was clipped by 5 bases and J by 2 bases; unmatched bases: 6. The CDR3 runs to 15 residues.

About this clonotype: Compared with germline, one end of the junction differs, possibly owing to a read error. The V call is TRBV27, the J call TRBJ2-3, with unresolved D. CDR3 length: 15 residues. The germline gives CDR1 MNHEY, CDR2 SMNVEV (reference sequence). CDR3 bases: TGTACCAGCAGTTTAAGGGTCAGAGTCACAGATACGCAGTATTTT. This translates into CTSSLRVRVTDTQYF.

This chain joins TRBV5-5 and TRBJ2-7, with 8 nucleotides matching TRBD2. Germline lookup yields CDR1 SGHKS and CDR2 YYEKEE (reference sequence). Losses at the gene ends were 5 bases for V and 4 bases for J; bases not matched to a gene: 14. CDR3 size: 16 residues. The DNA of the CDR3 is TGTGCCAGCAGTCCTCTCGCGGGGGGACCTCGATACGAGCAGTACTTC. This encodes CASSPLAGGPRYEQYF.

The chain uses TRBV10-3 and TRBJ2-1; D might be TRBD2 (6 bases). CDR1 is ENHRY, CDR2 SYGVKD, per germline. Trimming took off 0 bases at V and 3 bases at J, with 12 bases between the two ends. CDR3 length equals 16 residues. The CDR3 here is CAISESRRADYNEQFF. The CDR3 DNA follows: TGTGCCATCAGTGAGTCTAGGAGGGCCGACTACAATGAGCAGTTCTTC.

As for this clonotype: One end of the junction is discordant with germline, which a read error may explain. This chain joins TRBV18 and TRBJ2-5; TRBD1 agrees at 11 bases. Germline loops: CDR1 KGHSH, CDR2 LQKENI. This CDR3 is built from 17 residues. The CDR3 sequence is CASSPSVRTGGVETQYF. The DNA of the CDR3 is TGTGCTAGCTCACCAAGTGTGCGGACAGGGGGCGTTGAGACCCAGTACTTC.

The chain uses TRBV7-9 and TRBJ1-2, with 8 bases identical to TRBD1. The CDR3 totals 15 residues. The V gene end was trimmed by 4 bases and the J gene end by 4 bases; junction bases not matched to a gene: 8. Germline-derived CDR1 and CDR2 are SEHNR and FQNEAQ (reference sequence). CDR3 nucleotide sequence: TGTGCCAGCAGCTCGCCTCTACAGGGGGGCTATGGCTACACCTTC. Translated: CASSSPLQGGYGYTF.

V and J are TRBV12-3 or TRBV12-4 and TRBJ2-2; 8 bases map to TRBD2. The CDR3 totals 15 residues. The J segment lost 8 bases and the V segment lost 7 bases, leaving 12 bases of the junction unmatched. CDR3 DNA sequence: TGTGCCAGCACCCTCCCTAGCGGGCCTCGGGGGGAGCTGTTTTTT. Translated, it gives CASTLPSGPRGELFF.

This clonotype was detected only a few times. The CDR3 spells CASSFSTPRGPASTYEQYF. DNA for the CDR3: TGTGCCAGCAGTTTTTCTACCCCTCGCGGCCCGGCCAGTACCTACGAGCAGTACTTC. The genes are TRBV12-3 or TRBV12-4 and TRBJ2-7; no reliable D call. CDR3 length equals 19 residues. V lost 3 bases to trimming and J lost 2 bases, with 26 bases between them.

This clonotype came up a few times. The rearrangement joins TRBV27 to TRBJ1-5; the D is unclear. Germline V lookup: CDR1 MNHEY, CDR2 SMNVEV (reference sequence). The V gene lost 5 bases and the J gene lost 0 bases, with 8 bases spanning the gap. This CDR3 is 14 amino acids long. CDR3 DNA: TGTGCCAGCAGTCCGTATCGTAGCAATCAGCCCCAGCATTTT. As protein: CASSPYRSNQPQHF.

As concerns this clonotype: The junction shows a germline mismatch at one end, possibly a read error. The rearrangement links TRBV7-6 to TRBJ2-3, with 15 bases identical to TRBD2. The CDR3 totals 19 residues. Germline-derived CDR1 and CDR2 are SGHVS and FNYEAQ. The CDR3 spells CVSSSSGTSGGLDTDTQYF. The DNA of the CDR3 is TGTGTCAGCAGCTCTTCCGGGACTAGCGGGGGGCTCGACACAGATACGCAGTATTTT.